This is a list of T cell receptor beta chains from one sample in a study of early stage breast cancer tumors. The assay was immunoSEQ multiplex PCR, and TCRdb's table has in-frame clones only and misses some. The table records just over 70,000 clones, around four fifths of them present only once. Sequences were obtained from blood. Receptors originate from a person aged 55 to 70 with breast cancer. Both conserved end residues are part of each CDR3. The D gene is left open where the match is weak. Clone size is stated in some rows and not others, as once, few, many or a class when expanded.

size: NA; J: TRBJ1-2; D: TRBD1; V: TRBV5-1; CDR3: CASSPPSGTGGYGYTF; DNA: TGCGCCAGCAGCCCCCCCTCCGGGACAGGGGGATATGGCTACACCTTC
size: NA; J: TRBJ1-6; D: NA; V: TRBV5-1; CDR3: CASRLRESSYNSPLHF; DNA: TGCGCCAGCCGCCTAAGGGAAAGCTCCTATAATTCACCCCTCCACTTT
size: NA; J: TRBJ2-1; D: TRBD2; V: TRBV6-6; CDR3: CASSYGTSGALGQFF; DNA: TGTGCCAGCAGTTACGGGACTAGCGGGGCGCTGGGGCAGTTCTTC
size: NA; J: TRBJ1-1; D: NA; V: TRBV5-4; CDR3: CASSFPGVNTEAFF; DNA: TGTGCCAGCAGCTTCCCGGGTGTGAACACTGAAGCTTTCTTT
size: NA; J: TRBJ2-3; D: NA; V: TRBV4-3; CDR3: CASSQDLLGPDTQYF; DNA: TGCGCCAGCAGCCAAGATCTCTTGGGCCCAGATACGCAGTATTTT
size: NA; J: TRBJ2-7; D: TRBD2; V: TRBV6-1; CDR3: CASRRLAAPYEQYF; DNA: TGTGCCAGCAGAAGACTAGCGGCACCCTACGAGCAGTACTTC
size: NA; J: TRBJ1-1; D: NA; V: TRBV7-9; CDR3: CASSLETVGYTEAFF; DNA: TGTGCCAGCAGCTTAGAAACAGTAGGATACACTGAAGCTTTCTTT
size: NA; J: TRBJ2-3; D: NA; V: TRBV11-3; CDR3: CASSLGAESTQYF; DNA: TGTGCCAGCAGCTTAGGGGCTGAGAGTACGCAGTATTTT
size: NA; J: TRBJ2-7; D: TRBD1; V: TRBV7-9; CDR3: CASSFGTVSYEQYF; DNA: TGTGCCAGCAGCTTTGGGACAGTCTCCTACGAGCAGTACTTC
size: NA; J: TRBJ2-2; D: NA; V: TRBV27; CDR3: CASGWSPGELFF; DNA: TGTGCCAGCGGATGGAGTCCCGGGGAGCTGTTTTTT
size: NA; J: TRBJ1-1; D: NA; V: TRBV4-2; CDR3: CASSQPRRVNTEAFF; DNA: TGTGCCAGCAGCCAACCGCGCCGAGTGAACACTGAAGCTTTCTTT
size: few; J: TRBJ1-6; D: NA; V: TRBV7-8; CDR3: CASSSVDSPLHF; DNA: TGTGCCAGCAGCTCCGTTGATTCACCCCTCCACTTT
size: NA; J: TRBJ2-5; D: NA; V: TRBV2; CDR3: CASSESVETQYF; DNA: TGTGCCAGCAGTGAATCAGTTGAGACCCAGTACTTC
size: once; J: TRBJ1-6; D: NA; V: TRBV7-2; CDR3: CASSLTGTYNSPLHF; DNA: TGTGCCAGCAGCTTAACAGGGACCTATAATTCACCCCTCCACTTT
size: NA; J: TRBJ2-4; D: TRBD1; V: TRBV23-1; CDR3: CASRFTRDRGLGIQYF; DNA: TGCGCCAGCAGGTTCACCCGGGACAGGGGGCTCGGCATTCAGTACTTC
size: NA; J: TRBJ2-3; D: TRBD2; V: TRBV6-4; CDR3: CASSDSMGGPQYF; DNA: TGTGCCAGCAGTGACTCGATGGGAGGGCCGCAGTATTTT
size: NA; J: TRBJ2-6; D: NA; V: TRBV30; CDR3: CAWTGRGGDGSGANVLTF; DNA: TGTGCCTGGACCGGACGAGGGGGTGATGGGTCTGGGGCCAACGTCCTGACTTTC
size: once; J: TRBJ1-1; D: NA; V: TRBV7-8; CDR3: CASSHAGMNTEAFF; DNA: TGTGCCAGCAGCCATGCTGGGATGAACACTGAAGCTTTCTTT
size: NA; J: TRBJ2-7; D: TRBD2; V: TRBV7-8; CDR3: CASSSDLSGTSGRSTSYEQYF; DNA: TGTGCCAGCAGCTCCGACCTCTCCGGGACTAGCGGGAGGAGTACTTCCTACGAGCAGTACTTC
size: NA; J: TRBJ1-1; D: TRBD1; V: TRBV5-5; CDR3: CASSLAWTGMNTEAFF; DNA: TGTGCCAGCAGCTTGGCCTGGACAGGCATGAACACTGAAGCTTTCTTT
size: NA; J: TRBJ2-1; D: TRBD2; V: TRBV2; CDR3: CASIATSGKAEQFF; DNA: TGTGCCAGCATTGCGACTAGCGGTAAGGCTGAGCAGTTCTTC
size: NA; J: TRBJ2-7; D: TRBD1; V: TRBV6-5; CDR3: CASSARTGGRYEQYF; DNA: TGTGCCAGCAGTGCGCGGACAGGGGGACGGTACGAGCAGTACTTC
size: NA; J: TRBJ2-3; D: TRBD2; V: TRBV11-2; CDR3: CASSLSGGGPGTQYF; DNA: TGTGCCAGCAGCTTATCGGGGGGGGGCCCGGGGACGCAGTATTTT